Below are 20 T cell receptor beta chains sequenced from a single sample in a study of cytomegalovirus exposure and HLA in healthy donors. PCR amplification relied on 60 Vbeta primers (plus 13 Jbeta primers). The data were produced by immunoSEQ multiplex PCR, yet TCRdb's version contains in-frame clones alone and is incomplete. The repertoire has roughly 130,000 clones, 80% of them found once; the top ten carry 1%. Sample: PBMCs. These TCRs come from a middle-aged man in good health and CMV-seronegative.

This chain uses TRBV19 with TRBJ1-3; TRBD1 matches at 7 bases. The ends lost 7 bases at V and 1 base at J; junction bases unmatched: 10. The CDR3 length is 16 residues. Per germline, CDR1 LNHDA and CDR2 SQIVND (reference sequence). The CDR3 DNA sequence: TGTGCCAGTACCGTGGGACAGTATTTTTCTGGAAACACCATATATTTT. Protein sequence: CASTVGQYFSGNTIYF.

In its sample, this clone was seen a few times. The chain couples TRBV5-1 to TRBJ2-3; 8 bases line up with TRBD2. Germline V gene sequence: CDR1 SGHRS, CDR2 YFSETQ. V lost 4 bases to trimming and J lost 4 bases; unmatched junction nucleotides: 5. The CDR3 sequence is 14 residues long. Here the CDR3 DNA reads TGCGCCAGCAGCGCCGGGGGGGCCTCAGATACGCAGTATTTT. This codes for CASSAGGASDTQYF.

There are many counts of this clone. This chain connects TRBV7-9 to TRBJ1-2; D not resolved. Trimming took off 8 bases at V and 3 bases at J, with 19 bases between the two ends. The CDR3 runs to 15 residues. Germline V gives CDR1 SEHNR, CDR2 FQNEAQ (reference sequence). CDR3 sequence: CASGGDWDSHYGYTF. In DNA form, the CDR3 reads TGTGCCAGCGGCGGGGATTGGGATTCCCACTATGGCTACACCTTC. The entire variable domain, with the rest obtained from reference TRBV7-9 and TRBJ1-2, is as follows: DTGVSQNPRHKITKRGQNVTFRCDPISEHNRLYWYRQTLGQGPEFLTYFQNEAQLEKSRLLSDRFSAERPKGSFSTLEIQRTEQGDSAMYLCASGGDWDSHYGYTFGSGTRLTVV.

The chain couples TRBV5-1 to TRBJ2-2; TRBD1 agrees at 9 bases. Trimming took 4 bases from V and 10 from J; bases not matched to a gene: 8. The germline gives CDR1 SGHRS, CDR2 YFSETQ. The CDR3 runs to 14 residues. CDR3 nucleotide sequence: TGCGCCAGCAGCACCGGACAGGGGTTAGAGGAGCTGTTTTTT. Translation gives CASSTGQGLEELFF.

This clone was seen a handful of times. V is TRBV4-1 and J is TRBJ2-3; perhaps TRBD1 as D (6 bases). The germline V gene has CDR1 MGHRA and CDR2 YSYEKL. CDR3 size: 17 residues. Trimming cost V 0 bases and J 1 base, with 14 bases left between them. The DNA of the CDR3 is TGCGCCAGCAGCCAAGATGCAGGGGCTTTCCGCACAGATACGCAGTATTTT. Amino acid sequence: CASSQDAGAFRTDTQYF.

The V call is TRBV7-9, the J call TRBJ1-1; TRBD1 might be the D (5 bases). The CDR3 totals 14 residues. The V gene's germline CDR1 is SEHNR and CDR2 FQNEAQ (reference sequence). V shed 1 base and J shed 4 bases, with 10 bases lying between them. The CDR3 DNA sequence: TGTGCCAGCAGCTTAGATGGGGGGGGCACTGAAGCTTTCTTT. This sequence encodes CASSLDGGGTEAFF.

Only one count was recorded for this clone. This chain uses TRBV28 with TRBJ1-1, with TRBD1 as a possible D gene (5 bases). The V and J ends lost 10 bases and 0 bases respectively, with 9 bases between them. Germline CDR1 MDHEN, CDR2 SYDVKM. The CDR3 length is 12 residues. In DNA form, the CDR3 reads TGTGCCATCGACAGCTTGAACACTGAAGCTTTCTTT. Encoded protein: CAIDSLNTEAFF.

The chain uses TRBV30 and TRBJ1-1; D might be TRBD1 (6 bases). V lost 0 bases and J lost 3, with 11 bases in between. The CDR3 extends over 14 amino acids. Germline V gives CDR1 GTSNPN, CDR2 SVGIG (reference sequence). The CDR3 sequence: CAWSVWGRDTEAFF. The CDR3, as DNA: TGTGCCTGGAGTGTATGGGGGCGAGACACTGAAGCTTTCTTT.

The chain joins TRBV5-1 to TRBJ1-1; D ambiguous. The CDR3 length is 15 residues. CDR1 and CDR2 from the germline V gene are SGHRS and YFSETQ. The germline V and J ends were trimmed by 4 bases and 0 bases, with 13 bases remaining between them. The CDR3 reads CASSPPAGMNTEAFF. The CDR3 DNA reads TGCGCCAGCAGCCCCCCGGCGGGGATGAACACTGAAGCTTTCTTT.

The rearrangement uses TRBV7-2 and TRBJ2-2; perhaps TRBD2 as D (6 bases). The CDR3 is made up of 16 amino acids. V lost 5 bases to trimming and J lost 3 bases, with 16 bases between them. The V gene's germline CDR1 is SGHTA and CDR2 FQGNSA. The CDR3 DNA reads TGTGCCAGCAGCCCTACTCGGCCGGGGGACACCGGGGAGCTGTTTTTT. Protein product: CASSPTRPGDTGELFF. The entire variable domain, with the rest obtained from reference TRBV7-2 and TRBJ2-2, is as follows: GAGVSQSPSNKVTEKGKDVELRCDPISGHTALYWYRQSLGQGLEFLIYFQGNSAPDKSGLPSDRFSAERTGGSVSTLTIQRTQQEDSAVYLCASSPTRPGDTGELFFGEGSRLTVL.

The V call is TRBV5-4, the J call TRBJ2-3; perhaps TRBD1 as D (6 bases). Germline V gene data show CDR1 as SGHNT and CDR2 as YYREEE (reference sequence). V was cut by 1 base and J by 1 base, with 13 bases left in between. CDR3 length: 16 amino acids. DNA for the CDR3: TGTGCCAGCAGCTTGTGGTTATCAGGGGGCACAGATACGCAGTATTTT. Protein: CASSLWLSGGTDTQYF.

The CDR3 protein is CASIASVRSDRTIYGYTF. CDR3 DNA sequence: TGTGCCAGCATTGCATCGGTTCGCAGTGACAGGACAATCTATGGCTACACCTTC. The V gene is TRBV27, the J gene TRBJ1-2; D might be TRBD1 (6 bases). Trimming took off 7 bases at V and 4 bases at J, with 28 bases between the two ends. CDR1 is MNHEY, CDR2 SMNVEV, per germline (reference sequence). This CDR3 has 18 amino acids.

The rearrangement uses TRBV29-1 and TRBJ2-2, with D maybe TRBD1 (6 bases). V gave up 1 base and J gave up 2 bases, with 8 bases separating them. The CDR3 totals 14 residues. Germline lookup yields CDR1 SQVTM and CDR2 ANQGSEA. The CDR3, as DNA: TGCAGCGTTGAAGGGACAGCCAACACCGGGGAGCTGTTTTTT. Amino acid sequence: CSVEGTANTGELFF.

The rearrangement joins TRBV28 to TRBJ1-2; no reliable D call. Germline CDR1 reads MDHEN; CDR2 reads SYDVKM. The CDR3 consists of 13 residues. V lost 2 bases and J 4 bases, leaving 8 bases between the germline ends. CDR3 protein: CASSLALIYGYTF. The CDR3 nucleotides are TGTGCCAGCAGTTTAGCCCTAATCTATGGCTACACCTTC.

This chain joins TRBV29-1 and TRBJ2-7; TRBD1 matches 7 bases. CDR1 and CDR2 from the germline V gene are SQVTM and ANQGSEA. CDR3 length: 15 amino acids. After removal of 5 bases from V and 0 bases from J, the junction contained 10 bases not matched to a gene. The CDR3 spells CSVFDREGSSYEQYF. DNA for the CDR3: TGCAGCGTTTTCGACAGGGAAGGTTCCTCCTACGAGCAGTACTTC.

The chain combines TRBV10-1 with TRBJ2-7; 14 positions match TRBD2. The germline V gene encodes CDR1 WNHNN and CDR2 SYGVQD (reference sequence). V dropped 10 bases and J dropped 2; count of bases not matched to a gene: 13. This CDR3 contains 17 residues. This CDR3 reads CATMEGLAGDIAYEQYF. The CDR3 nucleotides are TGCGCCACCATGGAGGGACTAGCGGGAGACATCGCCTACGAGCAGTACTTC.

The CDR3 sequence is CASSPWTGGPGELFF. The CDR3 DNA reads TGTGCCAGCAGCCCCTGGACAGGGGGCCCCGGGGAGCTGTTTTTT. The chain has TRBV5-4 and TRBJ2-2; 11 bases fit TRBD1. This CDR3 is 15 amino acids long. The junction had 5 bases not matched to a gene; V was cut back by 4 bases and J by 6 bases. Germline V CDR1 and CDR2: SGHNT, YYREEE (reference sequence).

This sequence joins TRBV7-9 and TRBJ1-2; D possibly corresponds to TRBD1 (5 bases). This CDR3 has 14 amino acids. Germline values: CDR1 SEHNR, CDR2 FQNEAQ (reference sequence). The germline V and J ends were trimmed by 6 bases and 2 bases, with 13 bases remaining between them. The chain's CDR3 is CASSSISGNYGYTF. CDR3 coding DNA: TGTGCCAGCAGTTCCATCTCAGGGAACTATGGCTACACCTTC.

This clone was observed once. The genes are TRBV30 and TRBJ1-4; D gene uncertain. CDR3 length: 13 residues. CDR1 and CDR2 from the germline V gene are GTSNPN and SVGIG (reference sequence). Trimming took off 1 base at V and 2 bases at J, with 5 bases between the two ends. The CDR3, as DNA: TGTGCCTGGAGTGGCGCGACTAATGAAAAACTGTTTTTT. Amino acid sequence: CAWSGATNEKLFF.

V is TRBV28 and J is TRBJ2-7; D is unresolved. Per germline, CDR1 MDHEN and CDR2 SYDVKM. There are 12 residues in the CDR3. Trimming took off 5 bases at V and 4 bases at J, with 9 bases between the two ends. Written as DNA, the CDR3 is TGTGCCAGCAGTCCCCCTCTATACGAGCAGTACTTC. It encodes CASSPPLYEQYF.